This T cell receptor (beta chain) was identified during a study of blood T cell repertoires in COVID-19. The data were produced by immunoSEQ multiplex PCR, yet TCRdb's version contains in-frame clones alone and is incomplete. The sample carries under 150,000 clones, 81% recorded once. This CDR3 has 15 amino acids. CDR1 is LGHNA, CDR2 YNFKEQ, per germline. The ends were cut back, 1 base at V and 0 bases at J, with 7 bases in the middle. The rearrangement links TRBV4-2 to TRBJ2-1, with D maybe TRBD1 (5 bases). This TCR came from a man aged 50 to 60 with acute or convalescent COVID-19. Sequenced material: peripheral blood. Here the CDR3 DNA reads TGTGCCAGCAGCCAAGGACAGCGCTCCTACAATGAGCAGTTCTTC. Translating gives CASSQGQRSYNEQFF.